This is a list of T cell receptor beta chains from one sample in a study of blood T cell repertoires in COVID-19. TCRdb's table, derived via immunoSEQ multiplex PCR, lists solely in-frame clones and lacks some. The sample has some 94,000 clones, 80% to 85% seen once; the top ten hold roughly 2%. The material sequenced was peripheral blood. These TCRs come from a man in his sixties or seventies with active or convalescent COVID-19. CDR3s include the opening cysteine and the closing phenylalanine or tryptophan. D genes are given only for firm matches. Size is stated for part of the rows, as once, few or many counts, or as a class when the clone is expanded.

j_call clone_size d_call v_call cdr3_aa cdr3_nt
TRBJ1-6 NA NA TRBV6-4 CASARTDDSPLHF TGTGCCAGCGCCAGGACAGACGATTCACCCCTCCACTTT
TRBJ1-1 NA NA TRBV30 CAWSVSGEDTEAFF TGTGCCTGGAGTGTTTCAGGGGAAGACACTGAAGCTTTCTTT
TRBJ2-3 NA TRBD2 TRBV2 CASRQTSGGSDTQYF TGTGCCAGCAGACAGACTAGCGGGGGGTCAGATACGCAGTATTTT
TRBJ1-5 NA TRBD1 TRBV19 CASSKDREEPQHF TGTGCCAGTAGCAAAGACAGGGAAGAGCCCCAGCATTTT
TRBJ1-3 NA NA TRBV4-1 CASSEVSGNTIYF TGCGCCAGCAGTGAGGTGTCGGGAAACACCATATATTTT
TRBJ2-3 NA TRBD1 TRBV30 CAWYGQGRFLTDTQYF TGTGCCTGGTATGGACAGGGAAGATTCCTCACAGATACGCAGTATTTT
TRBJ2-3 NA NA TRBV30 CAWSVLGTSLTDTQYF TGTGCCTGGAGTGTACTGGGGACAAGTCTCACAGATACGCAGTATTTT
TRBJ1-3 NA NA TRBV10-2 CASSESPGSFGNTIYF TGCGCCAGCAGTGAGTCGCCGGGGAGCTTTGGAAACACCATATATTTT
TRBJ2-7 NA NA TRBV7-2 CASSLAAGLRGEQYF TGTGCCAGCAGCTTAGCGGCAGGGCTCCGTGGCGAGCAGTACTTC
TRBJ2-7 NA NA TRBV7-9 CASSLGQGGYEQYF TGTGCCAGCAGCCTAGGGCAGGGAGGCTACGAGCAGTACTTC
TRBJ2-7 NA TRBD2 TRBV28 CASSPSGAGGHQYEQYF TGTGCCAGCAGTCCGTCCGGGGCGGGGGGGCATCAGTACGAGCAGTACTTC
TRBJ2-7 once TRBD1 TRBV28 CASSGGQGLHEQYF TGTGCCAGCAGTGGGGGACAGGGGTTGCACGAACAGTACTTC
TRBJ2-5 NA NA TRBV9 CASSVAGAPQETQYF TGTGCCAGCAGCGTAGCTGGGGCCCCCCAAGAGACCCAGTACTTC
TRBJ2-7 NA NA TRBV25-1 CASSDPSSSYEQYF TGTGCCAGCAGTGACCCCTCGAGCTCCTACGAGCAGTACTTC
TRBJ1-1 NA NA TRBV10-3 CAISGQKNTEAFF TGTGCCATCAGTGGGCAGAAGAACACTGAAGCTTTCTTT
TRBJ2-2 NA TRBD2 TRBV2 CASSAQRGVNGELFF TGTGCCAGCAGTGCCCAGCGGGGGGTAAACGGGGAGCTGTTTTTT
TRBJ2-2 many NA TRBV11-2 CASSYSSGFGTGELFF TGTGCCAGCAGTTATTCCTCAGGGTTTGGCACCGGGGAGCTGTTTTTT
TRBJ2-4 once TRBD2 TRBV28 CASSAPAGGKNIQYF TGTGCCAGCAGTGCCCCGGCGGGGGGGAAAAACATTCAGTACTTC
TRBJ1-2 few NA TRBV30 CAWSGAGSEYGYTF TGTGCCTGGAGTGGCGCAGGATCAGAGTATGGCTACACCTTC
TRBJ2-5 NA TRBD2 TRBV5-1 CASSLWGAAGGPEETQYF TGCGCCAGCAGCTTGTGGGGTGCGGCGGGGGGGCCGGAAGAGACCCAGTACTTC
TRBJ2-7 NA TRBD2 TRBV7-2 CASSPGTSATYEQYF TGTGCCAGCAGCCCCGGGACTAGCGCCACCTACGAGCAGTACTTC
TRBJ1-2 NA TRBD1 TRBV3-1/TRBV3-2 CASRTDRGDGYTF TGTGCCAGCAGGACGGACAGGGGGGATGGCTACACCTTC
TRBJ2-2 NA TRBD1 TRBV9 CASSDRGTSTGELFF TGTGCCAGCAGCGACAGGGGGACCAGCACCGGGGAGCTGTTTTTT
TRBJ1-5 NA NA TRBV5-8 CASGRGGSNQPQHF TGTGCCAGCGGTCGGGGGGGTAGCAATCAGCCCCAGCATTTT
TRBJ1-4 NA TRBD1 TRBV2 CASTTDRGREKLFF TGTGCCAGCACTACGGACAGGGGACGTGAAAAACTGTTTTTT
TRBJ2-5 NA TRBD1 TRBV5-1 CASSLGGTALQETQYF TGCGCCAGCAGCTTGGGGGGGACAGCCCTACAAGAGACCCAGTACTTC
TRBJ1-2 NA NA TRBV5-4 CASSLAFGGYGYTF TGTGCCAGCAGCTTGGCCTTCGGCGGCTATGGCTACACCTTC
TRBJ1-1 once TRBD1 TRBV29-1 CSVEGLDRGDTEAFF TGCAGCGTTGAGGGCCTAGACAGGGGGGACACTGAAGCTTTCTTT
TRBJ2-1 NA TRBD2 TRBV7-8 CASSLAIAGGPNEQFF TGTGCCAGCAGCTTAGCAATAGCGGGGGGCCCCAATGAGCAGTTCTTC
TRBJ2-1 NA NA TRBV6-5 CASRRRDRVNNEQFF TGTGCCAGCAGGCGGAGGGACCGAGTTAACAATGAGCAGTTCTTC
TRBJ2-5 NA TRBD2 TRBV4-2 CASSQERGGGPRETQYF TGTGCCAGCAGCCAAGAGCGTGGCGGGGGGCCCAGGGAGACCCAGTACTTC
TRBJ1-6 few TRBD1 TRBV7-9 CASSLTGSDSPLHF TGTGCCAGCAGCCTGACAGGGTCGGATTCACCCCTCCACTTT
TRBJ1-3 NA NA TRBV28 CATSAGGSGNTIYF TGTGCCACCTCTGCGGGGGGCTCTGGAAACACCATATATTTT
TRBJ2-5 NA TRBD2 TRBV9 CASSVATRLAGEETQYF TGTGCCAGCAGCGTAGCTACAAGACTAGCGGGGGAGGAGACCCAGTACTTC
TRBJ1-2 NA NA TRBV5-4 CASSLHQANYGYTF TGTGCCAGCAGCTTACATCAGGCTAACTATGGCTACACCTTC
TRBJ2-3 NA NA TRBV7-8 CASSRRRGADISDTQYF TGTGCCAGCAGCCGAAGGCGCGGGGCAGACATATCAGATACGCAGTATTTT
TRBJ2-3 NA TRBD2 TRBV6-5 CASRGLAGVQNTQYF TGTGCCAGCAGAGGTCTAGCGGGGGTTCAGAATACGCAGTATTTT
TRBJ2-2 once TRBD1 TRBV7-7 CASSSRAGTGVTGELFF TGTGCTAGCAGCTCGCGGGCCGGGACAGGGGTGACCGGGGAGCTGTTTTTT
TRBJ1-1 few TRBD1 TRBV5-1 CASRPGTGETEAFF TGCGCCAGCAGGCCCGGGACAGGGGAAACTGAAGCTTTCTTT
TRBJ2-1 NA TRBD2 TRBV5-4 CASSPLAGGPRNEQFF TGTGCCAGCAGCCCCCTAGCGGGGGGGCCCCGGAATGAGCAGTTCTTC
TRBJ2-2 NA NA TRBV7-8 CASSLEPPRQNTGELFF TGTGCCAGCAGCTTAGAGCCTCCCAGACAAAACACCGGGGAGCTGTTTTTT
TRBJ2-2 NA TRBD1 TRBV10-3 CAIRGQGDTGELFF TGTGCCATCAGGGGACAGGGGGACACCGGGGAGCTGTTTTTT
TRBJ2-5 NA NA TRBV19 CASRQGGSQYF TGTGCCAGTCGACAGGGAGGTTCCCAGTACTTC
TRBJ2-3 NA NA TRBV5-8 CASSLTGYNTDTQYF TGTGCCAGCAGCTTGACGGGGTACAACACAGATACGCAGTATTTT
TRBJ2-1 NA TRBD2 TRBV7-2 CASSRGGGTNEQFF TGTGCCAGCAGTCGTGGCGGGGGAACCAATGAGCAGTTCTTC
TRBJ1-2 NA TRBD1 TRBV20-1 CSASRPGQGNYGYTF TGCAGTGCTAGTCGCCCGGGACAGGGTAACTATGGCTACACCTTC
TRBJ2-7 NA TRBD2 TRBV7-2 CASSPVVLAGDNYEQYF TGTGCCAGCAGCCCCGTTGTACTAGCGGGCGATAACTACGAGCAGTACTTC
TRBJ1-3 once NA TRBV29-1 CSAWAGTGNTIYF TGCAGCGCCTGGGCGGGGACGGGAAACACCATATATTTT